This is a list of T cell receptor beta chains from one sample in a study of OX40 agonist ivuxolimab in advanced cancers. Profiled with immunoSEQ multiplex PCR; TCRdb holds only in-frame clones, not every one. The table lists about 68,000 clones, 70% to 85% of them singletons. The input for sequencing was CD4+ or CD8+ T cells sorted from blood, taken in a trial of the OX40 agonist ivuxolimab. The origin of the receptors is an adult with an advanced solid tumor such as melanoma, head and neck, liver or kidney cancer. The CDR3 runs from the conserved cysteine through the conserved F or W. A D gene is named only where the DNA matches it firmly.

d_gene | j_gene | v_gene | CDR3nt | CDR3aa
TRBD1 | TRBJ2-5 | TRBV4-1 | TGCGCCAGCAGCCCCGCCGGGACAGGGAGAGAGACCCAGTACTTC | CASSPAGTGRETQYF
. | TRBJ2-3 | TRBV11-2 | TGTGCCAGCAGCTTTGTCGGGAGCGGGCTAGATACGCAGTATTTT | CASSFVGSGLDTQYF
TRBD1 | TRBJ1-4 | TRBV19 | TGTGCCAGTAAGGACAGGGAGATCGGCGAAAAACTGTTTTTT | CASKDREIGEKLFF
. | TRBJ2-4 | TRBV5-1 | TGCGCCAGCAGCCTTACCCCCGTAGCCAAAAACATTCAGTACTTC | CASSLTPVAKNIQYF
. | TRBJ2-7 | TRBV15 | TGTGCCACCAGCAGAGATAGGACGGGTGATAACTACGAGCAGTACTTC | CATSRDRTGDNYEQYF
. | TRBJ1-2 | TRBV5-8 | TGTGCCAGCAGCTTGGATCCTGAGGGTGGCTACACCTTC | CASSLDPEGGYTF
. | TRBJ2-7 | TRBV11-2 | TGTGCCAGCAGCCGGCGGGCGGAATCCTACGAGCAGTACTTC | CASSRRAESYEQYF
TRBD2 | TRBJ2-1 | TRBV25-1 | TGTGCCAGCAGTGACCCGGGACTAGCGGGGGGAGGGCAGTTCTTC | CASSDPGLAGGGQFF
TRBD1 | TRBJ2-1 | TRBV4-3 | TGCGCCAGCAGCCAAGATCTGATGGCAGGGGGATTAAATGAGCAGTTCTTC | CASSQDLMAGGLNEQFF
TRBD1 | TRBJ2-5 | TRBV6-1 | TGTGCCAGCAGTGAATTCGTCCCGACAGGGGGTCAGCGGGCCCAGTACTTC | CASSEFVPTGGQRAQYF
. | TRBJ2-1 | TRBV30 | TGTGCCTGGAGTGTACCGGTAGAATGCGCTGAGCAGTTCTTC | CAWSVPVECAEQFF
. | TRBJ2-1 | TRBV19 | TGTGCCAGTAGATTCAGGGTAGCTGGCGACTCCTACAATGAGCAGTTCTTC | CASRFRVAGDSYNEQFF